The clone carrying this T cell receptor (beta chain) was observed a handful of times. The antigen is not known. The sample comes from a study of CD8 T cells in ankylosing spondylitis. Whole-study results and caveats: For ankylosing spondylitis blood, a TCR beta motif of 7 or 8 highly homologous variants appeared characteristic. Both synovial fluid and blood in reactive arthritis had previously been reported to carry some motif variants. With a CD8+ phenotype, disease-linked clones were relatively rare in peripheral blood. According to the report, clones linked to the disease were significantly enriched in matched synovial fluid samples taken from ankylosing spondylitis patients.

CDR1 is SGHRS, CDR2 YFSETQ, per germline. V shed 4 bases, J shed 0 bases, and the junction held 7 bases outside the gene matches. CDR3 length equals 19 residues. 5'-RACE, quantitative and with molecular barcodes, yielded the TCR beta libraries. TCRdb re-called the 5' RACE reads through MiXCR, storing one row per CDR3 protein. This repertoire shows approximately 540,000 distinct CDR3 sequences, roughly 13% found once; its top ten account for almost 7%. This TCR came from a male donor with ankylosing spondylitis. Sequencing was performed on blood, either unsorted or a sorted T cell fraction (not recorded which). The rearrangement links TRBV5-1 to TRBJ2-1, with 16 bases that match TRBD2. As DNA, the CDR3 is TGCGCCAGCAGCGTCGGGGGACTAGCGGGAGGGAGCTCCTACAATGAGCAGTTCTTC. As protein: CASSVGGLAGGSSYNEQFF.